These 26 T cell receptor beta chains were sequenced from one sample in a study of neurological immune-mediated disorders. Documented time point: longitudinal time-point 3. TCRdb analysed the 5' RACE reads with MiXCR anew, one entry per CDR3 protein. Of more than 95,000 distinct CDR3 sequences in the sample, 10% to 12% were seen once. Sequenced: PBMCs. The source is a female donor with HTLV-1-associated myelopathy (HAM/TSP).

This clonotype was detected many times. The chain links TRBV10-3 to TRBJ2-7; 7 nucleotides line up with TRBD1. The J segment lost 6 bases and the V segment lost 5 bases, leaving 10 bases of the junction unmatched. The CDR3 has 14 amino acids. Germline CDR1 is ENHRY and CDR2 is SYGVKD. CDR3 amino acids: CAISRDSSSSEQYF. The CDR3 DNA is TGTGCCATCAGTAGGGACAGCTCCTCGAGCGAGCAGTACTTC.

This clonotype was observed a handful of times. The CDR3 region is CASSSGTGIYEQYF. The DNA of the CDR3 is TGTGCCAGCAGCTCCGGGACAGGTATTTACGAGCAGTACTTC. The V and J genes are TRBV7-8 and TRBJ2-7, with 8 bases identical to TRBD1. With 4 bases clipped from V and 4 bases from J, the junction kept 6 bases outside the gene matches. The CDR3 spans 14 residues. Per the germline V gene, CDR1 is SGHVS and CDR2 is FQNEAQ.

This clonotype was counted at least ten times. CDR3 DNA sequence: TGCGCCAGCAGCTCGGGTCAGCGGGGGGGCCCCACAGATACGCAGTATTTT. It encodes CASSSGQRGGPTDTQYF. The chain joins TRBV5-1 to TRBJ2-3; 10 bases map to TRBD2. V dropped 3 bases and J dropped 2; count of bases not matched to a gene: 9. This CDR3 is built from 17 residues. The germline V gene encodes CDR1 SGHRS and CDR2 YFSETQ.

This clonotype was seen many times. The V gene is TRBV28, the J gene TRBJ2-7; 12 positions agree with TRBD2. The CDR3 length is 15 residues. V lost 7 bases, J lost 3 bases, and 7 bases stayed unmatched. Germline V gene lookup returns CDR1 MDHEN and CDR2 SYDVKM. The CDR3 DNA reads TGTGCCAGCAACCCTCCGACTAGCGGGGGCTACGAGCAGTACTTC. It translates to CASNPPTSGGYEQYF. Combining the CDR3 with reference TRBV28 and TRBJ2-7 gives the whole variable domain DVKVTQSSRYLVKRTGEKVFLECVQDMDHENMFWYRQDPGLGLRLIYFSYDVKMKEKGDIPEGYSVSREKKERFSLILESASTNQTSMYLCASNPPTSGGYEQYFGPGTRLTVT.

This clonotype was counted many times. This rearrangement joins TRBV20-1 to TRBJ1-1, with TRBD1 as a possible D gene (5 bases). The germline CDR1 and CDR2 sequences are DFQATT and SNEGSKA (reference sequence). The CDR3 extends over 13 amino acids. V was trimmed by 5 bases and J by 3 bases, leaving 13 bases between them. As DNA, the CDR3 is TGCAGTGCTTCCCCGATGGGGGACACTGAAGCTTTCTTT. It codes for CSASPMGDTEAFF.

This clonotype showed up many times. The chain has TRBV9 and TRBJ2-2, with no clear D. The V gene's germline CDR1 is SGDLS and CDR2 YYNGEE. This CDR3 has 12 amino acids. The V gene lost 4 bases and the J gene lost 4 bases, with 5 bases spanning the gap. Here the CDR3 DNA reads TGTGCCAGCAGCCCATTCACCGGGGAGCTGTTTTTT. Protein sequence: CASSPFTGELFF.

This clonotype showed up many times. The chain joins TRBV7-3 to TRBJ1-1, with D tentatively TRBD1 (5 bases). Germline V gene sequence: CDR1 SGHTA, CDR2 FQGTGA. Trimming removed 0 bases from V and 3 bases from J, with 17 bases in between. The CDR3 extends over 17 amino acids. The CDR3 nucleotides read TGTGCCAGCAGCTTAACCTCGGGGGGAGGGATTTACACTGAAGCTTTCTTT. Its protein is CASSLTSGGGIYTEAFF.

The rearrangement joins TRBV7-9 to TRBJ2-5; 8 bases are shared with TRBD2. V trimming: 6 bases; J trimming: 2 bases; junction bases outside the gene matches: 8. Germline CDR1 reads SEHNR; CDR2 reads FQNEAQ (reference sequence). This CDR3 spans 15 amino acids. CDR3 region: CASSSAGGKQETQYF. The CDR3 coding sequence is TGTGCCAGCAGTTCCGCGGGGGGCAAACAAGAGACCCAGTACTTC.

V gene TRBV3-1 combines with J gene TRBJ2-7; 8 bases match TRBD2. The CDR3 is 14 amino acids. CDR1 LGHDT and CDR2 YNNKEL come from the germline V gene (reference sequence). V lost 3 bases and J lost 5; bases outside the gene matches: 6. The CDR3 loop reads CASSHAGGGDEQYF. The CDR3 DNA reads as TGTGCCAGCAGCCACGCGGGGGGAGGCGACGAGCAGTACTTC.

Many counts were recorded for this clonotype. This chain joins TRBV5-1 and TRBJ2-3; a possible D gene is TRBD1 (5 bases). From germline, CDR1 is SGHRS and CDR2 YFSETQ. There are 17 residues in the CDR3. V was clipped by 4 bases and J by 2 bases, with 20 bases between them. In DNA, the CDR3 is TGCGCCAGCAGCCACCGAAGATCGACAGCCCTCACAGATACGCAGTATTTT. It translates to CASSHRRSTALTDTQYF.

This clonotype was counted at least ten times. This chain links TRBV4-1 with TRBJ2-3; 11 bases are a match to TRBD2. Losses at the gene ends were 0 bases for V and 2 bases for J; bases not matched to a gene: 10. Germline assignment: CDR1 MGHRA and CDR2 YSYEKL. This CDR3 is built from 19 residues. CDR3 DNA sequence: TGCGCCAGCAGCCAAGAGATTCCCTTAGCGGGGGGGTACACAGATACGCAGTATTTT. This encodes CASSQEIPLAGGYTDTQYF.

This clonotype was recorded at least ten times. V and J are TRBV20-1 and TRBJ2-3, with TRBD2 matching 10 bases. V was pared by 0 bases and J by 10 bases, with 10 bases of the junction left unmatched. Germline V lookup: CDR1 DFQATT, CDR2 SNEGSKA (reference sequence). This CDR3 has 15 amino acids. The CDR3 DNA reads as TGCAGTGCTAGAGACCCTACTAGCGGGGCCGGTGCGCAGTATTTT. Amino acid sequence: CSARDPTSGAGAQYF.

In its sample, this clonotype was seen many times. The DNA for the CDR3 is TGTGCCAGCAAGGTACAGGCATTCTCTGGGGCCAACGTCCTGACTTTC. It codes for CASKVQAFSGANVLTF. The V gene is TRBV27, the J gene TRBJ2-6; D is possibly TRBD1 (5 bases). The V and J ends lost 7 bases and 0 bases respectively, with 13 bases between them. The CDR3 consists of 16 residues. The germline V gene encodes CDR1 MNHEY and CDR2 SMNVEV (reference sequence).

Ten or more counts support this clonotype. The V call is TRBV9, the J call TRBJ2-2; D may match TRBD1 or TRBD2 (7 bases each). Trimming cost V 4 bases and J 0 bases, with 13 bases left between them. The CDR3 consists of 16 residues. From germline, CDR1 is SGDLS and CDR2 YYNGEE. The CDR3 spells CASSPGRGPNTGELFF. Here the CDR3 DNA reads TGTGCCAGCAGCCCAGGGAGGGGGCCGAACACCGGGGAGCTGTTTTTT.

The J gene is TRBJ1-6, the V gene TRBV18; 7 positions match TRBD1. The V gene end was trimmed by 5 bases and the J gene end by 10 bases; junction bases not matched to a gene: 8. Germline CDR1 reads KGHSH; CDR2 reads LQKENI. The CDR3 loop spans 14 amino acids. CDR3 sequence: CASSDSGGGSPLHF. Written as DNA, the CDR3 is TGTGCCAGCTCAGACTCAGGGGGTGGGTCACCCCTCCACTTT. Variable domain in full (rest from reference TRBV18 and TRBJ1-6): NAGVMQNPRHLVRRRGQEARLRCSPMKGHSHVYWYRQLPEEGLKFMVYLQKENIIDESGMPKERFSAEFPKEGPSILRIQQVVRGDSAAYFCASSDSGGGSPLHFGNGTRLTVT.

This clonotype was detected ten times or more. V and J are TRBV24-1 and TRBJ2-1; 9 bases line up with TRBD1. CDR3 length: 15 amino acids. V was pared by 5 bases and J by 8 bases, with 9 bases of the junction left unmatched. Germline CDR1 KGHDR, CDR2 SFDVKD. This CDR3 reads CATSGPGTGRHEQFF. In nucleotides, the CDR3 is TGTGCCACCAGTGGACCCGGGACAGGGCGGCATGAGCAGTTCTTC.

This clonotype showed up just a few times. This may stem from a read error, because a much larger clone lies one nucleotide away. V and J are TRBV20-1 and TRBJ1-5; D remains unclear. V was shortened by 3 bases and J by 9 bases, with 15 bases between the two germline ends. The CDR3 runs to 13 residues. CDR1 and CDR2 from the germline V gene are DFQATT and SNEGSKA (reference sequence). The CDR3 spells CSARCRSSGPQHF. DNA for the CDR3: TGCAGTGCTAGGTGCAGGAGCTCTGGGCCCCAGCATTTT.

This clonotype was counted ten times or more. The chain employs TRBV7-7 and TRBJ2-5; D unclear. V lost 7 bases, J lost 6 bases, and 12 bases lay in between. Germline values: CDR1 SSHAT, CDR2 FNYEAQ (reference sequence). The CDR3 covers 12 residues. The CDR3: CASTKGLKTQYF. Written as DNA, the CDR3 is TGTGCCAGCACCAAAGGTCTGAAGACCCAGTACTTC.

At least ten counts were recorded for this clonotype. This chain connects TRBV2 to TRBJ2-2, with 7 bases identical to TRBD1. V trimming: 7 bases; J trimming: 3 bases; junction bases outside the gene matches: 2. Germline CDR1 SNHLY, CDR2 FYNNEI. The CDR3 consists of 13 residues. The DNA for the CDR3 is TGTGCCAGCAAGGGGGCGGACACCGGGGAGCTGTTTTTT. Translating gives CASKGADTGELFF.

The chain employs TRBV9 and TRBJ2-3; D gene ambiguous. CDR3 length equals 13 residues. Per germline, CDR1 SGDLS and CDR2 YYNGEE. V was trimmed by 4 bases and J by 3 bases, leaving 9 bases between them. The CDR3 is CASSLLRTDTQYF. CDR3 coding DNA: TGTGCCAGCAGCCTACTTAGGACAGATACGCAGTATTTT.

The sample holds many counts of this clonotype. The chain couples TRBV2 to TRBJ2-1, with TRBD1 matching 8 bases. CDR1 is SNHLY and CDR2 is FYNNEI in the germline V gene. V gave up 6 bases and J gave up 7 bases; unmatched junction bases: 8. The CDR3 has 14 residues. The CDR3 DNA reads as TGTGCCAGCAGGGTTAGGCAGGGGGCGAATGAGCAGTTCTTC. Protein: CASRVRQGANEQFF.

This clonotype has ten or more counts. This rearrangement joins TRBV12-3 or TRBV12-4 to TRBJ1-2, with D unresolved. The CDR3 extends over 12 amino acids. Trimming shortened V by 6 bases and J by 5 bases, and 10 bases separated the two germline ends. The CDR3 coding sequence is TGTGCCAGCAGCGCGACCGAATATGGCTACACCTTC. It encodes CASSATEYGYTF.

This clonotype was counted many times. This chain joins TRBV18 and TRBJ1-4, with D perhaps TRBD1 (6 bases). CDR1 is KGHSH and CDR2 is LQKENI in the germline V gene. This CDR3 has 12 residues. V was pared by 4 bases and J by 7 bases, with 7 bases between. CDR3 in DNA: TGTGCCAGCTCACAAGGGGGTGAAAAACTGTTTTTT. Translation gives CASSQGGEKLFF.

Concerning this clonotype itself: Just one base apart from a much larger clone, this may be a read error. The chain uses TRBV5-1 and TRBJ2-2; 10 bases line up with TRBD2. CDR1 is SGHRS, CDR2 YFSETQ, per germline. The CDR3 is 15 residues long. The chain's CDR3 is CVSSGRTSGTGELFF. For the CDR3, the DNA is TGCGTCAGCAGCGGGAGGACTAGCGGCACCGGGGAGCTGTTTTTT. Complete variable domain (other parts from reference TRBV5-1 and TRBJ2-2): KAGVTQTPRYLIKTRGQQVTLSCSPISGHRSVSWYQQTPGQGLQFLFEYFSETQRNKGNFPGRFSGRQFSNSRSEMNVSTLELGDSALYLCVSSGRTSGTGELFFGEGSRLTVL.

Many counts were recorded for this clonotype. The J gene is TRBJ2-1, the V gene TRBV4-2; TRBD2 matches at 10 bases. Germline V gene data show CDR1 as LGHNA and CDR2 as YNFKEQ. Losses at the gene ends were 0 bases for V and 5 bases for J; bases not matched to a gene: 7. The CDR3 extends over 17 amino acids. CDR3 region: CASSQDWLAGAHNEQFF. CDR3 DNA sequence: TGTGCCAGCAGCCAAGATTGGCTAGCGGGGGCTCACAATGAGCAGTTCTTC.

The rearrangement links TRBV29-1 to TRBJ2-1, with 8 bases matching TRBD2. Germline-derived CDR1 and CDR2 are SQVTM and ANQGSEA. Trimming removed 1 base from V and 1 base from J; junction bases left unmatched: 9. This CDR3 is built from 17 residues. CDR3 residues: CSVEGRGGLLSYNEQFF. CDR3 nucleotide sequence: TGCAGCGTTGAAGGACGGGGGGGCTTGTTATCCTACAATGAGCAGTTCTTC.